This record concerns one T cell receptor beta chain sequence. Its antigen has not been determined. Per-base qualities were not stored, and no clone one base away is much larger. These data originate in a study of shared clonotypes between healthy human individuals (dated by TCRdb to the early 2020s). Notes on the research overall: The cohort included a few men and two women between 18 and 49 years of age. For each donor, three plates each were used for CD4 naive and CD4 memory, two plates were used for CD8 naive, and one plate was used for CD8 memory. To estimate repertoire size and how much clonotypes are shared between individuals, the study performed deep sequencing of blood TCR repertoires from about five healthy adults. Libraries were prepared and TCR repertoires were sequenced by different laboratories using diverse techniques, in order to increase sequencing depth and limit assay-specific biases. Per donor, leukapheresis produced somewhere between about 0.94 and 9 billion PBMCs.

Using the deep immunoSEQ assay, multiplex PCR amplified TCR CDR3 regions from genomic DNA. For each cell subset, the extracted genomic DNA was distributed evenly across all wells of several immunoSEQ 96-well plates, and each plate served as one replicate. For sorted subsets, each replicate PCR was loaded with roughly 0.2 ug genomic DNA, equivalent to about 33,000 T cell genomes. The purified libraries were quantified using a Qubit 3.0 fluorometer, sized with a Bioanalyzer 2100, and then quantified again using the KAPA Library Quantification kit. Every immunoSEQ 96-well plate was sequenced on a separate single-read 150-cycle Illumina NextSeq 550 flow cell. The paper's processing steps were these. The immunoSEQ output contained only junctional sequences without quality scores, so filtering could not match that applied to full-length reads. To assign V/J genes and CDR3, sequences were annotated using PyIR, a Python wrapper for IgBLAST v1.9, with IMGT germline references. Reads were filtered out if the reads had weak V/J assignments (E-value above 1e-6), no CDR3, stop codons, out-of-frame junctions, or ambiguous translated residues. V3J clonotypes were defined by identical inferred V gene, J gene, and CDR3 amino acid sequence. The percentage overlap between two repertoires was calculated by dividing the number of shared unique clonotypes by the size of the smaller repertoire. RTK rarefaction, the Chao1 estimator, and Recon v2.1 estimates of unobserved clonotypes were used to assess repertoire richness. Generation probabilities for all TCRbeta clonotypes obtained by the gDNA method from a handful of donors were computed using OLGA. Drawn from immuneACCESS, this table holds only the in-frame rearrangements with V and J called that TCRdb kept. Clones are partly lost; checked studies trace under half to an unresolved V gene and leave the rest unexplained. Clonal size and the V and J genes are those of that table, whereas D and trimming came from the DNA. The sample table records some 2,000,000 clones; approximately 94% of these occur just once. The ten largest account for more than 0.95% of the sample.

CD8 naive samples were CD45RO-negative cells positively selected for CCR7, giving a CD45RA+CCR7+ population that excluded TemRA cells. The donors were healthy, HIV-negative adults who had no recently reported acute infections or vaccinations. All donors were Caucasian adults living in Nashville, Tennessee, USA. After blood collection by leukapheresis, PBMCs were isolated using Ficoll-Histopaque density gradient centrifugation and then cryopreserved in the vapor phase of liquid nitrogen. Purity and quantity of every magnetically sorted T cell population were checked by analytical flow cytometry. Genomic DNA was isolated from every sorted fraction and measured by UV absorbance on a Nanodrop 2000c. Including cysteine and phenylalanine, the CDR3 has 16 amino acids. Only the CDR3 region is kept as DNA, spanning 48 bases read in frame from base 1. CDR1 and CDR2, looked up from the germline V gene, are SNHLY and FYNNEI. V drops 2 bases and J drops 8 bases, leaving 20 bases in between.

The research as a whole found: The genetic and exposure-history diversity represented was limited by the small number of donors. When a handful of donors were compared, the shared fraction of clonotypes was about 5.2% for naive CD4, roughly 3.3% for naive CD8, more than 2% for memory CD4, and 0.35% to 0.5% for memory CD8. Pairwise subsampling led to the expectation that sequencing depth would affect the degree of clonotype sharing among donors. Higher generation probabilities were observed for clonotypes shared by all four sorted-subset donors than for non-shared clonotypes. Incomplete sequencing was indicated by rarefaction of sorted-subset datasets, despite the large sequencing depth. Naive subsets generally had larger estimated clonotype richness than memory subsets. Only blood was sampled, and tissue TCR repertoires likely differ from those in blood.

Sequenced: naive CD8+ T cells sorted from blood. The cell subset or site tag for this specimen amounts to: CD45RA+CCR7+. This clonotype was obtained from a man in his late teens or twenties in good health. The receptor chain draws on TRBV2 and TRBJ2-3, with no confidently assigned D gene. The CDR3 reads CASSEFGSGVTGTQYF. The DNA sequence reads TGTGCCAGCAGTGAATTCGGCTCCGGAGTGACTGGTACGCAGTATTTT.